This entry lists 14 T cell receptor beta chains sequenced from one sample in a study of regulatory T cells in long-lasting Graves disease. Time point defined: newly diagnosed GD, antithyroid drugs for less than 3 months. Making the TCR library involved RNA that had been extracted from PBMCs. Sequencing libraries for TCR beta were prepared with iRepertoire HTBI primers and Arm-PCR of CDR3 regions. TCRdb ran MiXCR on the multiplex PCR reads and lists one entry per CDR3 protein. The sample has 450,000 to 650,000 distinct CDR3 sequences, 15% to 20% seen once; the top ten hold around 25%. The same data also went into a second study, on T cells in Graves' hyperthyroidism and ophthalmopathy.

Sequencing used peripheral blood mononuclear cells (PBMCs), obtained at new diagnosis, from a patient treated with antithyroid drugs. All receptors come from a woman aged 35-60 years with Graves disease.

Comment on this clonotype: The CDR3 carries no conserved terminal phenylalanine or tryptophan, so it likely arises from a read error. CDR3 in amino acids: CASSQGNEQYL. The CDR3 DNA follows: TGCGCCAGCAGCCAAGGCAACGAGCAGTACCTC. V is TRBV4-1 and J is TRBJ2-7; D is uncertain. This CDR3 has 11 residues. V lost 1 base and J lost 5, with 3 bases in between. Germline V gene sequence: CDR1 MGHRA, CDR2 YSYEKL.

This clonotype was counted ten times or more. The J gene is TRBJ2-7, the V gene TRBV20-1, with unresolved D. The CDR3 is 13 amino acids. The V end lost 1 base, the J end lost 0 bases, and 7 bases lay between the germline ends. Germline V CDR1 and CDR2: DFQATT, SNEGSKA (reference sequence). CDR3 nucleotides: TGCAGTGCTAGAGTTAGTTCCTCCTACGAGCAGTACTTC. Protein sequence: CSARVSSSYEQYF.

The V call is TRBV5-1, the J call TRBJ2-1; D gene uncertain. The CDR3 runs to 13 residues. Germline-derived CDR1 and CDR2 are SGHRS and YFSETQ. With 3 bases removed from V and 12 bases from J, the gap between germline ends came to 16 bases. The CDR3 here is CASSSRARVGQFF. CDR3 coding DNA: TGCGCCAGCAGCTCTAGGGCTCGGGTTGGGCAGTTCTTC.

This rearrangement joins TRBV24-1 to TRBJ2-3; 9 nucleotides agree with TRBD2. With V trimmed by 7 bases and J by 3 bases, 10 bases remained unmatched. The CDR3 is made up of 16 amino acids. Germline CDR1 reads KGHDR; CDR2 reads SFDVKD. The CDR3 is CATRGGAGGGTDTQYF. DNA of the CDR3: TGTGCCACCAGGGGTGGAGCGGGGGGCGGGACAGATACGCAGTATTTT.

This clonotype turned up a few times. The J gene is TRBJ2-1, the V gene TRBV19, with D tentatively TRBD2 (5 bases). Per the germline V gene, CDR1 is LNHDA and CDR2 is SQIVND (reference sequence). The length of the CDR3 is 12 residues. Trimming left V 5 bases short and J 5 bases short, with 7 bases between. The CDR3 region has the DNA TGTGCCAGTAGTTGGGGAGACAATGAGCAGTTCTTC. It yields the protein CASSWGDNEQFF.

The CDR3 loop is CASSGGFLPSNIQYF. The CDR3 nucleotides are TGTGCCAGCTCCGGGGGTTTTCTCCCGTCCAACATTCAGTACTTC. The rearrangement links TRBV6-2 or TRBV6-3 to TRBJ2-4, with a tentative D call TRBD2 (6 bases). This CDR3 is 15 amino acids long. Germline V gene data show CDR1 as MNHEY and CDR2 as SVGEGT. V dropped 8 bases and J dropped 7 bases, with 21 bases sitting between them.

This clonotype was observed at least ten times. The CDR3 DNA follows: TGTGCCAGCAGCTTGGTTTCTGACTACTATGGCTACACCTTC. Its protein is CASSLVSDYYGYTF. V gene TRBV5-6 combines with J gene TRBJ1-2; D gene ambiguous. Germline-derived CDR1 and CDR2 are SGHDT and YYEEEE. The CDR3 covers 14 residues. Trimming took 0 bases from V and 3 from J, leaving 9 bases between them.

This clonotype was seen at least ten times. The chain couples TRBV10-2 to TRBJ2-5; 11 bases are a match to TRBD2. The germline V gene has CDR1 WSHSY and CDR2 SAAADI. Trimming cost V 6 bases and J 5 bases; bases outside gene matches: 8. The CDR3 runs 15 residues. The CDR3 DNA is TGCGCCAGCAGGTCGGGACTAGCGGCTTGGGAGACCCAGTACTTC. The encoded protein is CASRSGLAAWETQYF.

CDR3: CASSIPGGLEAFF. The DNA for the CDR3 is TGTGCCAGTAGTATACCAGGGGGTCTTGAAGCTTTCTTT. The chain employs TRBV19 and TRBJ1-1, with 7 bases aligning to TRBD1. Germline CDR1 and CDR2: LNHDA and SQIVND (reference sequence). Unmatched junction bases numbered 4, after V lost 2 bases and J lost 7 bases. CDR3 length: 13 residues.

This clonotype came up many times. This chain joins TRBV6-1 and TRBJ1-1; D remains ambiguous. V was cut by 5 bases and J by 0 bases, with 13 bases left in between. Germline CDR1 MNHNS, CDR2 SASEGT. The CDR3 contains 15 residues. The CDR3 DNA follows: TGTGCCAGCAGTCCCACGACCCTTATGAACACTGAAGCTTTCTTT. Translated, it gives CASSPTTLMNTEAFF.

The chain employs TRBV5-6 and TRBJ2-1; 8 bases match TRBD2. Germline CDR1 SGHDT, CDR2 YYEEEE. The CDR3 is 18 amino acids. The V segment lost 0 bases and the J segment 1 base; nucleotides outside the gene matches: 9. The chain's CDR3 is CASSLAIGLAGSYNEQFF. CDR3 in DNA: TGTGCCAGCAGCTTGGCTATCGGACTAGCCGGATCCTACAATGAGCAGTTCTTC. The entire variable domain, with the rest obtained from reference TRBV5-6 and TRBJ2-1, is as follows: DAGVTQSPTHLIKTRGQQVTLRCSPKSGHDTVSWYQQALGQGPQFIFQYYEEEERQRGNFPDRFSGHQFPNYSSELNVNALLLGDSALYLCASSLAIGLAGSYNEQFFGPGTRLTVL.

This clonotype was seen a handful of times. The chain couples TRBV9 to TRBJ2-1; D is perhaps TRBD1 (5 bases). Germline lookup yields CDR1 SGDLS and CDR2 YYNGEE. V was trimmed by 3 bases and J by 0 bases, leaving 13 bases between them. The CDR3 runs to 16 residues. The CDR3 here is CASSGSGNPSYNEQFF. DNA of the CDR3: TGTGCCAGCAGCGGGTCAGGGAACCCCTCCTACAATGAGCAGTTCTTC.

The rearrangement joins TRBV9 to TRBJ2-1, with D hard to call. CDR1 is SGDLS and CDR2 is YYNGEE in the germline V gene. The V end lost 0 bases, the J end lost 5 bases, and 9 bases lay between the germline ends. The CDR3 contains 14 residues. The CDR3 coding sequence is TGTGCCAGCAGCGTAGATCTTGTTGACAATGAGCAGTTCTTC. It encodes CASSVDLVDNEQFF.

This clonotype was recorded a few times. This chain connects TRBV6-1 to TRBJ1-2; 8 bases match TRBD1. CDR3 size: 15 residues. The germline V gene encodes CDR1 MNHNS and CDR2 SASEGT. V gave up 6 bases and J gave up 6 bases; unmatched junction bases: 12. The CDR3 sequence: CASRFPIGQGHGYTF. DNA for the CDR3: TGTGCCAGCAGATTCCCAATCGGACAGGGTCATGGCTACACCTTC.